This TCR beta chain stems from a study of T cell responses to AZD1222 COVID-19 vaccine (dated by TCRdb to 2020 to 2023). For context, the study as a whole: AZD1222 recipients given second doses at about 4 weeks or at about 12 weeks were pooled, since spike-specific TCR depth and breadth were not found to differ between the two schedules. Trial participants were enrolled by age into 18-55, 56-69 and 70-plus year subgroups, with about 150, 28 and 57 TCR-sequenced participants respectively. A total of just over 230 trial participants underwent TCR sequencing, of whom roughly 210 had received two doses of AZD1222 and roughly 26 had received two doses of the MenACWY control vaccine.

Summary of the overall study and its limitations: No day 14 peak-response samples were available, so repertoires were characterized only after the peak T cell response. Conclusions about previously exposed vaccinees are limited, since just a handful of AZD1222 recipients were seropositive for SARS-CoV-2 at baseline. In the small 56-69-year group, the increase in depth fell short of significance, most likely because of low power. CD4 TCRs associated with the vaccine covered the entire spike protein, and the dominant responses were in regions 160-218 and 743-854. After two AZD1222 doses, spike-specific TCR breadth and depth were significantly higher than at day 0 and than in MenACWY recipients. Participants were mostly white British, with more females than males. The authors suggested clonal diversity may have been underestimated. Reportedly, close to half of the unique spike-specific TCRs recognized epitopes lying outside the regions that are mutated in the B.1.351 and B.1.1.7 variants.

The CDR3 regions of human TCRbeta chains were analyzed by immunosequencing. The authors processed their data as follows. TCRs in the repertoires were matched against a reference library of SARS-CoV-2-specific TCRs that had been generated with the MIRA antigen-specificity platform. Breadth meant the fraction of unique TCRs that were SARS-CoV-2-associated, whereas depth meant the fraction of total T cells that were SARS-CoV-2-associated. Using the MIRA data, each spike-specific TCR was mapped to the spike region that the TCR reacts to and placed in a CD4 or CD8 class. Log10-transformed breadth and depth values were compared by one-way ANOVA with Sidak's multiple comparisons tests. In its TCRdb copy, this immuneACCESS table keeps in-frame sequences only and misses some clones. Where compared with another copy, unresolved V genes explain less than half of these, and the others have no known cause. That table furnishes V, J and clone size, whereas the DNA furnished D and trimming. In all, the sample holds some 140,000 clones, and roughly 93% of those were seen once. The ten largest make up 3.1% of the sample.

V sheds 0 bases and J sheds 5 bases, leaving 8 bases between their ends. Taken from the germline V gene (reference sequence), the CDR1 and CDR2 loops are LNHDA and SQIVND. CDR3 length: 14 amino acids, cysteine to phenylalanine. Only the CDR3 portion is preserved as DNA: 42 bases, with reading frame beginning at the first base. This sample's time point label indicates: baseline before first vaccination. Vaccinee samples came from UK trials COV001 and COV002, including a single-blind randomized controlled phase 2/3 trial of AZD1222 (ChAdOx1 nCoV-19) in healthy adults. For TCRbeta chain sequencing, PBMC samples from trial participants were taken at day 0 and at day 28 after the second dose. Worth noting for this clone: There is no known antigen for this receptor. No clone much larger than this one lies a single base away; base qualities are absent.

The specimen comprised peripheral blood, sampled on day 0 of AZD1222 vaccination. The sequence links TRBV19 to TRBJ2-1; TRBD2 might be the D gene, on 5 matching bases. The origin of this receptor is an adult in good health. In nucleotide form, the sequence is TGTGCCAGTAGTATAGATCAGCGGAACAATGAGCAGTTCTTC. Translated, this gives CASSIDQRNNEQFF.